The clone carrying this T cell receptor beta chain has more than one count but fewer than ten. This specimen comes from a study of identical twins. Germline V lookup: CDR1 SNHLY, CDR2 FYNNEI. Deletions cut 4 bases from V and 0 bases from J, with 11 bases between. The CDR3 is 15 amino acids. MiXCR, applied by TCRdb to the 5' RACE reads, yields one record per CDR3 protein. The table includes about 470,000 distinct CDR3 sequences, less than 25% detected once. This sample also appeared in a second study, on T cells expressing NK-cell markers.

Sequenced sample: CD4+ T cells sorted from blood. The clonotype originates from a woman younger than 35 in good health. The V gene is TRBV2, the J gene TRBJ2-3; unclear D gene. The CDR3 sequence: CASSVWRPSTDTQYF. The CDR3 DNA follows: TGTGCCAGCAGTGTTTGGCGTCCTAGCACAGATACGCAGTATTTT.